Given below is one T cell receptor beta chain in context. Its antigen is not known. This entry comes from a study of cytomegalovirus exposure and HLA in healthy donors. Trimming stripped 3 bases from V and 1 base from J, with 9 bases between. The V gene's germline CDR1 is MDHEN and CDR2 SYDVKM. The CDR3 totals 15 residues. General study points: Later on, a genetic analysis was performed. It linked a missense variant in DCLRE1C with V- and J-gene trimming of TCR beta. The study designated 150 or so TCR beta chains cytomegalovirus-associated. Information on immune exposure was restricted to one variable (CMV serostatus).

The PCR was carried out with 60 Vbeta primers and 13 Jbeta primers. Clones were read by immunoSEQ multiplex PCR, and TCRdb kept only the in-frame ones, dropping some. This table holds about 150,000 clones, roughly 66% found once. This clonotype originated in a woman in her late teens or twenties in good health and CMV-seronegative. This chain links TRBV28 with TRBJ2-2; tentatively, D is TRBD1 (7 bases). The sequenced material came from PBMCs. The CDR3 nucleotides are TGTGCCAGCAGTTTGCGGGACAGGAACACCGGGGAGCTGTTTTTT. Encoded protein: CASSLRDRNTGELFF.